Listed here are 8 T cell receptor beta chains from one sample, sequenced in a study of blood T cell repertoires in COVID-19. The table came from immunoSEQ multiplex PCR; TCRdb's copy has only in-frame clones and leaves some out. The data show about 390,000 clones, roughly 86% seen once. Sequenced: peripheral blood. These receptors all come from an older woman with COVID-19, enrolled during active disease.

This clone occurred once. The chain joins TRBV28 to TRBJ1-4; 9 bases align to TRBD1. The CDR3 consists of 16 residues. Germline V gives CDR1 MDHEN, CDR2 SYDVKM. J was trimmed by 8 bases and V by 10 bases; bases with no gene match: 17. Here the CDR3 DNA reads TGTGCCACCAATGGGGACAGGGCTTCCAGTGCGGAAAAACTGTTTTTT. This translates into CATNGDRASSAEKLFF.

The chain uses TRBV14 and TRBJ2-3, with 11 bases lining up with TRBD1. The CDR3 is made up of 15 amino acids. V dropped 4 bases and J dropped 2; count of bases not matched to a gene: 2. Germline values: CDR1 SGHDN, CDR2 FVKESK. CDR3 residues: CASSRDRGITDTQYF. In nucleotides, the CDR3 is TGTGCCAGCAGCCGGGACAGGGGGATCACAGATACGCAGTATTTT.

This chain's CDR3 is CASNPTGLGGYTF. Written as DNA, the CDR3 is TGTGCCAGCAACCCGACAGGGCTAGGTGGCTACACCTTC. V usage is TRBV2 and J usage is TRBJ1-2; TRBD1 matches at 7 bases. Losses at the gene ends were 7 bases for V and 7 bases for J; bases not matched to a gene: 9. Germline-derived CDR1 and CDR2 are SNHLY and FYNNEI. The CDR3 is 13 amino acids.

The sample holds one count of this clone. The rearrangement joins TRBV24-1 to TRBJ2-2; D is ambiguous. Per germline, CDR1 KGHDR and CDR2 SFDVKD. This CDR3 has 14 residues. The V end lost 4 bases, the J end lost 5 bases, and 10 bases lay between the germline ends. The CDR3 spells CATSDLIPTGELFF. The CDR3 DNA sequence: TGTGCCACCAGTGACTTAATCCCGACCGGGGAGCTGTTTTTT.

The chain uses TRBV7-8 and TRBJ1-5; 9 bases line up with TRBD1. The junction had 7 bases not matched to a gene; V was cut back by 1 base and J by 3 bases. This CDR3 has 17 residues. CDR1 is SGHVS, CDR2 FQNEAQ, per germline. CDR3 region: CASSLGRTGVFNQPQHF. Here the CDR3 DNA reads TGTGCCAGCAGCTTAGGGCGGACAGGGGTGTTCAATCAGCCCCAGCATTTT.

Details on this clone: The sample has other DNA sequences that encode this CDR3 too. The J gene is TRBJ1-2, the V gene TRBV12-3 or TRBV12-4; D is perhaps TRBD1 (6 bases). This CDR3 spans 12 amino acids. The V end lost 6 bases, the J end lost 8 bases, and 13 bases lay between the germline ends. The CDR3: CASSLNRAGYTF. The CDR3 nucleotides read TGTGCCAGCAGCCTAAACAGGGCCGGCTACACCTTC.

Comment on this clone: Other DNA sequences from this sample encode an identical CDR3 as well. The chain is built from TRBV5-4 and TRBJ2-7; the match to TRBD1 covers 8 bases. With V trimmed by 0 bases and J by 2 bases, 4 bases remained unmatched. CDR1 and CDR2 (germline): SGHNT, YYREEE (reference sequence). The CDR3 has 15 amino acids. CDR3 coding DNA: TGTGCCAGCAGCTTGGAACAGGGGGGCACCTACGAGCAGTACTTC. It is translated as CASSLEQGGTYEQYF.

The rearrangement uses TRBV7-2 and TRBJ1-5; 11 bases map to TRBD1. Per the germline V gene, CDR1 is SGHTA and CDR2 is FQGNSA. V was clipped by 5 bases and J by 6 bases; unmatched bases: 3. The CDR3 is 14 amino acids. In nucleotides, the CDR3 is TGTGCCAGCAGCCACGGGACAGGGGGTCAGCCCCAGCATTTT. Protein: CASSHGTGGQPQHF.